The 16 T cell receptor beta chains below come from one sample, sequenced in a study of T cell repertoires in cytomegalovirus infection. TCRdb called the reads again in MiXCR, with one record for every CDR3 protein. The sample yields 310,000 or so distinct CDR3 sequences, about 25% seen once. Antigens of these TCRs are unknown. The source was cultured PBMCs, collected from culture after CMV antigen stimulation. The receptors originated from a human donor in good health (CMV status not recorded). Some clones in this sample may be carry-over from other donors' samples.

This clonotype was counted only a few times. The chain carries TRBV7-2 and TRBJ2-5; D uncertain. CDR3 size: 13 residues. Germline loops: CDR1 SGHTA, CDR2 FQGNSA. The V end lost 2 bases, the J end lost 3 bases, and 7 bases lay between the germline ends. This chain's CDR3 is CASSLRAKETQYF. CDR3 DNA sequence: TGTGCCAGCAGCTTACGCGCCAAAGAGACCCAGTACTTC.

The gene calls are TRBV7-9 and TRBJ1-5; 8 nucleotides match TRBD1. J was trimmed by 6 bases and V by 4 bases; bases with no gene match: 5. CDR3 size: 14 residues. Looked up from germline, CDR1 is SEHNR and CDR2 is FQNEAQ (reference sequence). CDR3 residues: CASSSGGWAQPQHF. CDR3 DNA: TGTGCCAGCAGCTCAGGGGGCTGGGCTCAGCCCCAGCATTTT.

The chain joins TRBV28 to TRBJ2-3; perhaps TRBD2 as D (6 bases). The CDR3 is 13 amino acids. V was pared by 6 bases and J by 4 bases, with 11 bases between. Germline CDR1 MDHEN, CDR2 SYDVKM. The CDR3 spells CASRGLIPDTQYF. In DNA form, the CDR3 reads TGTGCCAGCAGGGGACTTATCCCAGATACGCAGTATTTT.

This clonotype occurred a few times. The CDR3 DNA is TGTGCCAGCAGCACTTTACAGGGAGGCAATCAGCCCCAGCATTTT. It yields the protein CASSTLQGGNQPQHF. The V call is TRBV27, the J call TRBJ1-5, with D possibly being TRBD1 (6 bases). The ends were cut back, 6 bases at V and 2 bases at J, with 14 bases in the middle. Germline assignment: CDR1 MNHEY and CDR2 SMNVEV (reference sequence). There are 15 residues in the CDR3.

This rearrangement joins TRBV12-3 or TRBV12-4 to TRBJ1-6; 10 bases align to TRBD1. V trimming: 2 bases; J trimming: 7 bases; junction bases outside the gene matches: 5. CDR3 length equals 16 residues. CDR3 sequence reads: CASSLLGTGVNSPLHF. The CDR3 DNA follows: TGTGCCAGCAGTTTACTCGGGACAGGGGTAAATTCACCCCTCCACTTT.

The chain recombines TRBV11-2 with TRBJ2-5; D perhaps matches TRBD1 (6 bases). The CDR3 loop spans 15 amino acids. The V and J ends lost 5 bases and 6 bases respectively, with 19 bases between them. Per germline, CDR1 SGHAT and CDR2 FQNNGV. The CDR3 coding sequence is TGTGCCAGCAGCACACAGGGTCTCTTCCAGCAGACCCAGTACTTC. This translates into CASSTQGLFQQTQYF.

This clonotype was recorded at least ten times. The DNA for the CDR3 is TGTGCCAGCAGTTCGGACAGGGCCGATTATCAGCCCCAGCATTTT. It encodes CASSSDRADYQPQHF. The rearrangement joins TRBV7-2 to TRBJ1-5, with TRBD1 matching 8 bases. Germline-derived CDR1 and CDR2 are SGHTA and FQGNSA. With 6 bases clipped from V and 5 bases from J, the junction kept 9 bases outside the gene matches. This CDR3 is 15 amino acids long.

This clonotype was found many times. The chain's CDR3 is CASSSGTSGTDTQYF. CDR3 DNA sequence: TGTGCCAGCAGCTCCGGGACTAGCGGCACAGATACGCAGTATTTT. The chain recombines TRBV7-8 with TRBJ2-3; 10 positions agree with TRBD2. From germline, CDR1 is SGHVS and CDR2 FQNEAQ. The CDR3 runs to 15 residues. Trimming at V came to 4 bases and at J to 1 base, leaving 2 bases not matched to a gene.

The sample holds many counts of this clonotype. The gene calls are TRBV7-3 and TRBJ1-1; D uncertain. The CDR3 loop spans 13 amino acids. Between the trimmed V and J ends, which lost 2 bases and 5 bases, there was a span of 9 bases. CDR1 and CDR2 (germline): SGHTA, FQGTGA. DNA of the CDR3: TGTGCCAGCAGCTTAGAGACAAGGACTGAAGCTTTCTTT. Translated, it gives CASSLETRTEAFF.

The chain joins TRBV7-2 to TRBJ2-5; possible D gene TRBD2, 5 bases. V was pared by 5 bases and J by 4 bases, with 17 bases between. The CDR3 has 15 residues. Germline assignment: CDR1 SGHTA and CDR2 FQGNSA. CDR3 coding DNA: TGTGCCAGCAGCAGAGGGAGTGGGCCCCGAGAGACCCAGTACTTC. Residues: CASSRGSGPRETQYF. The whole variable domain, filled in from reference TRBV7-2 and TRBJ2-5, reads GAGVSQSPSNKVTEKGKDVELRCDPISGHTALYWYRQSLGQGLEFLIYFQGNSAPDKSGLPSDRFSAERTGGSVSTLTIQRTQQEDSAVYLCASSRGSGPRETQYFGPGTRLLVL.

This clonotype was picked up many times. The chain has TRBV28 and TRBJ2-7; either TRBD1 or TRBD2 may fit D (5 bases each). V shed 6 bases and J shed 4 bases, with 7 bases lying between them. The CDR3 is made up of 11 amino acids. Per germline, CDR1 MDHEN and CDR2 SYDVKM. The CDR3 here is CASSWGYEQYF. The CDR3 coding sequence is TGTGCCAGCAGCTGGGGGTACGAGCAGTACTTC. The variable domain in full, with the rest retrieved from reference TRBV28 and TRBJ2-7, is DVKVTQSSRYLVKRTGEKVFLECVQDMDHENMFWYRQDPGLGLRLIYFSYDVKMKEKGDIPEGYSVSREKKERFSLILESASTNQTSMYLCASSWGYEQYFGPGTRLTVT.

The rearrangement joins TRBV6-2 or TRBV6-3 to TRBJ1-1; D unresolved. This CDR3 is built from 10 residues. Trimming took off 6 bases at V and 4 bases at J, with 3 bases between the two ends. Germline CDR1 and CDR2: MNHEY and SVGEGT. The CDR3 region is CASSPTEAFF. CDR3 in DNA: TGTGCCAGCAGCCCCACTGAAGCTTTCTTT.

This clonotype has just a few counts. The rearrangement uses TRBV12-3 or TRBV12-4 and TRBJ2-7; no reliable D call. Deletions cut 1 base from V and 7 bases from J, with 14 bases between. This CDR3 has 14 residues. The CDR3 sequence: CASSLVGGEVEQYF. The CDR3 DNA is TGTGCCAGCAGTTTAGTAGGCGGAGAGGTTGAGCAGTACTTC.

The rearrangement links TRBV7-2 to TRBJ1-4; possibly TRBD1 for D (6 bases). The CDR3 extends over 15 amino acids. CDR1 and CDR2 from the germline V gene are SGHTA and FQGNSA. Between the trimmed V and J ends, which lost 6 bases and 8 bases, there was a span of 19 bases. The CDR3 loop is CASRSTGSYREKLFF. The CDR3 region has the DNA TGTGCCAGCAGATCTACAGGGTCGTATAGAGAAAAACTGTTTTTT.

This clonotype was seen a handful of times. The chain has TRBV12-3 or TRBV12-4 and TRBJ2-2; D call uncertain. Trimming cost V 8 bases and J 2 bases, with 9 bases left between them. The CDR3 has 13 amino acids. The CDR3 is CASDGGNTGELFF. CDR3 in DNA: TGTGCCAGCGACGGCGGAAACACCGGGGAGCTGTTTTTT.

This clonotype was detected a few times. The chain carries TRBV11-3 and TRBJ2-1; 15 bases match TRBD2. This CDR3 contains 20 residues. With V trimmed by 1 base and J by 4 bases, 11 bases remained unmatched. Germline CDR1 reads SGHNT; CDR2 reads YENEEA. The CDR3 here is CASSLGLSGTSGRTYNEQFF. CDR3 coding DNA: TGTGCCAGCAGCTTAGGGCTCTCCGGGACTAGCGGGAGGACGTACAATGAGCAGTTCTTC. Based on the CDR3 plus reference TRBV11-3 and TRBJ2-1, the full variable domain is EAGVVQSPRYKIIEKKQPVAFWCNPISGHNTLYWYLQNLGQGPELLIRYENEEAVDDSQLPKDRFSAERLKGVDSTLKIQPAELGDSAVYLCASSLGLSGTSGRTYNEQFFGPGTRLTVL.